This T cell receptor (beta chain) was recovered during a study of read filtering for tumor transcriptome and immune sequencing. The library was built from roughly 400 ng RNA with molecular barcoded adaptors for alpha/delta and beta/gamma chains. TCRdb processed the reads anew with MiXCR; each CDR3 protein has one entry. Of approximately 50,000 distinct CDR3 sequences in the sample, 20% to 25% are singletons; the top ten hold approximately 17%. This clonotype was seen at least ten times. Its matching antigen is unknown. V shed 4 bases, J shed 2 bases, and the junction held 6 bases outside the gene matches. CDR1 and CDR2 from the germline V gene are SGDLS and YYNGEE. The CDR3 loop spans 14 amino acids. Study-wide findings and caveats: RNA-seq captured clonotypes less deeply and reliably than IR-seq. Roughly 82% of IR-seq clonotypes had a single read, yet these held roughly 3.7% of reads.

V gene TRBV9 combines with J gene TRBJ2-7, with 7 nucleotides matching TRBD2. The TCR comes from a donor at least 40 years old with multiple myeloma. Sequencing was carried out using a population of CD138-negative cells sorted from bone marrow. CDR3 DNA: TGTGCCAGCAGCTCGGGACTAACCCCCTACGAGCAGTACTTC. Its protein product is CASSSGLTPYEQYF.